The 2 T cell receptor beta chains below come from one sample, sequenced in a study of blood T cell repertoires in COVID-19. Profiling relied on immunoSEQ multiplex PCR, and the TCRdb table lists in-frame clones only, not all of them. The table includes 110,000 to 150,000 clones, 76% detected once. Sequencing was carried out using peripheral blood. All receptors derive from a man aged 55 to 70 with acute or convalescent COVID-19.

This rearrangement joins TRBV6-6 to TRBJ2-7, with D maybe TRBD1 (6 bases). CDR1 and CDR2 (germline): MNHNY, SVGAGI (reference sequence). Trimming removed 6 bases from V and 4 bases from J, with 13 bases in between. CDR3 length: 13 residues. CDR3: CASSMPGVYEQYF. The CDR3 DNA follows: TGTGCCAGCAGCATGCCAGGGGTATACGAGCAGTACTTC.

The genes are TRBV19 and TRBJ1-1; no clear D gene. This CDR3 contains 14 residues. Trimming took off 10 bases at V and 1 base at J, with 16 bases between the two ends. Germline V CDR1 and CDR2: LNHDA, SQIVND (reference sequence). The CDR3 nucleotides are TGTGCCACCCTAAGGAGTGGAGGGAACACTGAAGCTTTCTTT. It encodes CATLRSGGNTEAFF.